The rows below give T cell receptor beta chains drawn from one sample of a study of human T cells and chemical hapten exposure. TCRdb re-derived calls from the RACE reads in MiXCR, one entry per CDR3 protein. The sample consists of roughly 180,000 distinct CDR3 sequences, approximately 20% of them appearing once. The sequencing used whole blood, collected in connection with sensitization to the hapten diphenylcyclopropenone (DPC). The receptors were gathered from a woman in her fifties or sixties with alopecia areata. Some clones in this sample may be carry-over from other donors' samples. Both conserved end residues are part of each CDR3.

J	V	CDR3
TRBJ1-1	TRBV12-3/TRBV12-4	CASSPTGGHTEAFF
TRBJ2-7	TRBV6-1	CASRGTGRAYEQYF
TRBJ2-7	TRBV6-6	CASTPTGLAGVTISYEQYF
TRBJ1-1	TRBV6-5	CASKGGEWTEAFF
TRBJ2-7	TRBV5-1	CASAGTSAYEQYF
TRBJ2-2	TRBV10-3	CASGTVNTGELFF
TRBJ2-7	TRBV7-2	CASSLLLGLTYYEQYF
TRBJ1-1	TRBV13	CASSPRGGSTEAFF
TRBJ2-5	TRBV10-3	CAISSSGETQETQYF
TRBJ2-2	TRBV29-1	CSVDVSNTGELFF
TRBJ2-7	TRBV5-1	CASRSTSREQYF
TRBJ2-1	TRBV5-1	CASSLAGTSGREDEQIF
TRBJ2-7	TRBV27	CASSRYRQGADDEQYF
TRBJ1-5	TRBV5-1	CASSLETGGRQPQHF
TRBJ1-2	TRBV20-1	CSAREPGHGVGGYTF
TRBJ2-1	TRBV20-1	CAGTSGISEQFF
TRBJ2-1	TRBV30	CAWSVMLKAGEQFF
TRBJ1-5	TRBV5-1	CASSSQAGQPQHF
TRBJ2-3	TRBV20-1	CSARGTSGSGLDTQYF
TRBJ1-4	TRBV5-1	CASSLETVNEKLFF
TRBJ2-1	TRBV4-2	CASSQPGLAGVNEQFF
TRBJ2-1	TRBV2	CASSLLAIYNEQFF
TRBJ2-5	TRBV5-6	CASSLPSQETQYF
TRBJ1-2	TRBV12-3/TRBV12-4	CASTDRVYGYTF
TRBJ2-3	TRBV10-3	CAISFSTSATDTQYF
TRBJ1-5	TRBV20-1	CSARAGGGQPQHF